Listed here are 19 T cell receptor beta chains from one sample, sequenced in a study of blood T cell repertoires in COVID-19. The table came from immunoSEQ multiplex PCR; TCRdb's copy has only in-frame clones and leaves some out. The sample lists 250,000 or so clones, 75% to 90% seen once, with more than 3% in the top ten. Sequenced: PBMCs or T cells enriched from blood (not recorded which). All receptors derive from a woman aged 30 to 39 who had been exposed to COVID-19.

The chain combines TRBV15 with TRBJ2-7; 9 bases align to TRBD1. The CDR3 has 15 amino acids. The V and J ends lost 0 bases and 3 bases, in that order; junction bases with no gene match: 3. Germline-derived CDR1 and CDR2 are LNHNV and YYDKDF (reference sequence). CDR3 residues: CATSREGTGYYEQYF. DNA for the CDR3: TGTGCCACCAGCAGAGAAGGGACAGGGTACTACGAGCAGTACTTC.

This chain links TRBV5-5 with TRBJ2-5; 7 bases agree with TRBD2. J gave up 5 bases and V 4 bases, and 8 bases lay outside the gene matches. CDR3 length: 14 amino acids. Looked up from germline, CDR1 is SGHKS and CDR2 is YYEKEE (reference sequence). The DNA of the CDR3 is TGTGCCAGCAGCCAAGGCACGGGGGGTGAGACCCAGTACTTC. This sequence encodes CASSQGTGGETQYF. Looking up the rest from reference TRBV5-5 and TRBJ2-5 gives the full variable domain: DAGVTQSPTHLIKTRGQQVTLRCSPISGHKSVSWYQQVLGQGPQFIFQYYEKEERGRGNFPDRFSARQFPNYSSELNVNALLLGDSALYLCASSQGTGGETQYFGPGTRLLVL.

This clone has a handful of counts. This chain's CDR3 is CAWSVGGWPYEQYF. DNA of the CDR3: TGTGCCTGGAGTGTAGGCGGGTGGCCCTACGAGCAGTACTTC. V is TRBV30 and J is TRBJ2-7, with D tentatively TRBD2 (5 bases). The ends were cut back, 0 bases at V and 2 bases at J, with 11 bases in the middle. The CDR3 has 14 residues. Germline CDR1 GTSNPN, CDR2 SVGIG (reference sequence).

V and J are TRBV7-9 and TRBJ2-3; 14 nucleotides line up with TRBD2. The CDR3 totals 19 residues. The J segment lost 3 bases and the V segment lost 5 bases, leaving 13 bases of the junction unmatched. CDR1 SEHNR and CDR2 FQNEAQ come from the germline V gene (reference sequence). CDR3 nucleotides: TGTGCCAGCAGCGTTACCGGGACTAGCGGGAGTAGAGCTACAGATACGCAGTATTTT. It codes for CASSVTGTSGSRATDTQYF.

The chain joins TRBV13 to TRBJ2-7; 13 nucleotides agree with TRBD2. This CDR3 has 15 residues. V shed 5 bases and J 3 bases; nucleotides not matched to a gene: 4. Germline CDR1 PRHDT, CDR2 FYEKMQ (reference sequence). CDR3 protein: CASSPGLAGLYEQYF. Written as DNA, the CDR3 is TGTGCCAGCAGCCCGGGACTAGCGGGACTCTACGAGCAGTACTTC.

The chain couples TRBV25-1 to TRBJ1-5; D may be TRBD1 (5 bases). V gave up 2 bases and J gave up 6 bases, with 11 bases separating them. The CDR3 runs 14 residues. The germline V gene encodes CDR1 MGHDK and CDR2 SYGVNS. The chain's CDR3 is CASSEQGRSQPQHF. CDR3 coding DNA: TGTGCCAGCAGTGAACAGGGTAGGAGTCAGCCCCAGCATTTT.

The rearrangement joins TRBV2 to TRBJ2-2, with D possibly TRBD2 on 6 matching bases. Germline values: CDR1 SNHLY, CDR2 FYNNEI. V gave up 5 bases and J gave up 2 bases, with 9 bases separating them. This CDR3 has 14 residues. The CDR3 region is CASSLAVNTGELFF. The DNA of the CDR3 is TGTGCCAGCAGTTTAGCGGTTAACACCGGGGAGCTGTTTTTT.

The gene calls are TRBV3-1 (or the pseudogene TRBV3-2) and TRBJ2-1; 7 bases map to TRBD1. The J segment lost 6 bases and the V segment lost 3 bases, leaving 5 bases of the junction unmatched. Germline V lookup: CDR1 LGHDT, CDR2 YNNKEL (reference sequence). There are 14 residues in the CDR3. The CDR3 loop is CASSQVYRGNEQFF. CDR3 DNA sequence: TGTGCCAGCAGCCAGGTGTACAGGGGCAATGAGCAGTTCTTC.

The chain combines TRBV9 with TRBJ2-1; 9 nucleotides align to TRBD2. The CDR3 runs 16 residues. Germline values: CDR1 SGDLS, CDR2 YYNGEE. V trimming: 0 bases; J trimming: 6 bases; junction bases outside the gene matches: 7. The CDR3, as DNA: TGTGCCAGCAGCGTAGATTTAGCGGGAGTGCTCAATGAGCAGTTCTTC. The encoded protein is CASSVDLAGVLNEQFF.

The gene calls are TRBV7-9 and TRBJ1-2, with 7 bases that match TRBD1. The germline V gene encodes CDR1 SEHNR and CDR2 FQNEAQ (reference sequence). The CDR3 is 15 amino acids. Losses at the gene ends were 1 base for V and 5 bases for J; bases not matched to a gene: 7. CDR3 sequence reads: CASSLERVRGYGYTF. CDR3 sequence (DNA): TGTGCCAGCAGCTTAGAACGGGTCAGGGGGTATGGCTACACCTTC.

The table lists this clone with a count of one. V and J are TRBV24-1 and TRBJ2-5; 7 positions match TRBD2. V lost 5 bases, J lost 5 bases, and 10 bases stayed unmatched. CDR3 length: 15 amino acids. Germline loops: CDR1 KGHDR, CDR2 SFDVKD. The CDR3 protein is CATSGAGDGRETQYF. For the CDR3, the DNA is TGTGCCACCAGTGGTGCGGGGGACGGCAGGGAGACCCAGTACTTC.

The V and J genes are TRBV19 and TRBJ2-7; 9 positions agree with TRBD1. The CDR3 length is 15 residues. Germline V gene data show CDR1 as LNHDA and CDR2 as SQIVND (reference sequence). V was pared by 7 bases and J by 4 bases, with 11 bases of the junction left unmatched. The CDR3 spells CASTPAGTGPYEQYF. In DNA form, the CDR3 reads TGTGCCAGTACCCCGGCTGGGACAGGGCCTTACGAGCAGTACTTC.

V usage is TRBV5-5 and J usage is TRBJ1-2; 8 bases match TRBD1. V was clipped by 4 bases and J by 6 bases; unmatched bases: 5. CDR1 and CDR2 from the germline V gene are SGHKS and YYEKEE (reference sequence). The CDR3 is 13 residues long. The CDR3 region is CASSPGGPDGYTF. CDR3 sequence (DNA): TGTGCCAGCAGCCCAGGGGGCCCAGATGGCTACACCTTC.

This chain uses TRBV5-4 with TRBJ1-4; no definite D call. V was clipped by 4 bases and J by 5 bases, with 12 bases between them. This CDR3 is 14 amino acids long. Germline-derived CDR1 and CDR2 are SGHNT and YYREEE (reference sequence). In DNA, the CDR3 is TGTGCCAGCAGCCAGTGGCCGGGAAATGAAAAACTGTTTTTT. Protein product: CASSQWPGNEKLFF.

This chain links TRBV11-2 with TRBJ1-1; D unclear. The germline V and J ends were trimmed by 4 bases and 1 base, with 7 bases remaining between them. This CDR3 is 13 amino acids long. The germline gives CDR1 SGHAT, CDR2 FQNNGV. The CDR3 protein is CASSSNRNTEAFF. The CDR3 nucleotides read TGTGCCAGCAGCTCGAACAGGAACACTGAAGCTTTCTTT.

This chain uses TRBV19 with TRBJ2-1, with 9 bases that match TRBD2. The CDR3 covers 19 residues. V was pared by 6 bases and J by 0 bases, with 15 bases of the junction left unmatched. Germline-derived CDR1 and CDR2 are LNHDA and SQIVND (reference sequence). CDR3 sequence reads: CASRGATGTSINSYNEQFF. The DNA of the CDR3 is TGTGCCAGTAGGGGGGCTACCGGGACTAGCATCAACTCCTACAATGAGCAGTTCTTC.

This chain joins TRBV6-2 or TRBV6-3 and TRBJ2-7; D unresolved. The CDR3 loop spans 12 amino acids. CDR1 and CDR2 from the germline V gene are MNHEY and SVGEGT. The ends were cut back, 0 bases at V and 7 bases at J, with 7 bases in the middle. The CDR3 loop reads CASSYSKLEQYF. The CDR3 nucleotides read TGTGCCAGCAGTTACTCGAAGCTTGAGCAGTACTTC.

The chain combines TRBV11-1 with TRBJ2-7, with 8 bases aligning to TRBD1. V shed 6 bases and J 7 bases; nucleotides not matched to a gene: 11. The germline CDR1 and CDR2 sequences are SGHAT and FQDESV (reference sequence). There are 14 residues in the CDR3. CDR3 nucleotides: TGTGCCAGCAGTTTCTGGACAGGGCCGAAGGAGCAGTACTTC. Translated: CASSFWTGPKEQYF.

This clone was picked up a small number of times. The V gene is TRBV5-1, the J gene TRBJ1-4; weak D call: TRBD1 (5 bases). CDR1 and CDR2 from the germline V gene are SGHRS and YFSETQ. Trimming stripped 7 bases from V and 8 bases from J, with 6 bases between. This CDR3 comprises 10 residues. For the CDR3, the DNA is TGCGCCAGCCGGGGGGAAAAACTGTTTTTT. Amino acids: CASRGEKLFF.